The text below deals with one T cell receptor (beta chain). V trimming: 6 bases; J trimming: 0 bases; junction bases outside the gene matches: 7. CDR1 MNHEY and CDR2 SVGAGI come from the germline V gene. The CDR3 extends over 15 amino acids. The protocol was immunoSEQ multiplex PCR, while the TCRdb copy is restricted to in-frame clones and leaves out a portion. The sample has 600,000 or so clones; roughly 98% are singletons. These data are taken from a study of shared clonotypes between healthy human individuals. CD8 cells regarded as naive lacked CD45RO, were positively chosen for CCR7, and omitted terminally differentiated effector memory CD45RA+ cells.

This TCR came from a man aged 25-40 years in good health. Sequenced input: naive CD8+ T cells sorted from blood. This sequence joins TRBV6-5 and TRBJ2-7, with 8 bases aligning to TRBD2. CDR3 sequence: CASRVLAASSYEQYF. CDR3 sequence (DNA): TGTGCCAGCAGGGTACTAGCGGCAAGCTCCTACGAGCAGTACTTC.